The rows below give T cell receptor beta chains drawn from one sample of a study of blood T cell repertoires in COVID-19. Measured with immunoSEQ multiplex PCR; TCRdb has only the in-frame clones, and not every one. The sample carries around 330,000 clones, roughly 90% recorded once. Sequencing used PBMCs or T cells enriched from blood (not recorded which). These receptors all come from a man aged 55 to 70 who had recovered from COVID-19. Both conserved end residues are part of each CDR3. The order of the fields is D gene, V gene, clone size, J gene, CDR3 protein, CDR3 DNA. D genes are given only for firm matches. Clone size appears in some rows only: once, few, many, or a class for an expanded clone.

d_gene: TRBD1
v_gene: TRBV19
abundance: once
j_gene: TRBJ2-1
CDR3aa: CASSVWTGVDNEQFF
CDR3nt: TGTGCCAGTAGTGTCTGGACAGGGGTGGACAATGAGCAGTTCTTC

d_gene: TRBD1
v_gene: TRBV29-1
abundance: .
j_gene: TRBJ1-2
CDR3aa: CSVGDRNYGYTF
CDR3nt: TGCAGCGTGGGGGACAGAAACTATGGCTACACCTTC

d_gene: .
v_gene: TRBV29-1
abundance: .
j_gene: TRBJ1-1
CDR3aa: CSAFPTNTEAFF
CDR3nt: TGCAGCGCCTTCCCGACTAACACTGAAGCTTTCTTT

d_gene: .
v_gene: TRBV5-1
abundance: .
j_gene: TRBJ1-5
CDR3aa: CASSFLGAGQPQHF
CDR3nt: TGCGCCAGCAGCTTTCTGGGGGCTGGTCAGCCCCAGCATTTT

d_gene: TRBD2
v_gene: TRBV9
abundance: .
j_gene: TRBJ2-1
CDR3aa: CASSAISGSVNEQFF
CDR3nt: TGTGCCAGCAGCGCGATTAGCGGGAGTGTGAATGAGCAGTTCTTC

d_gene: .
v_gene: TRBV6-6
abundance: .
j_gene: TRBJ1-1
CDR3aa: CASSPRETEAFF
CDR3nt: TGTGCCAGCAGCCCCCGAGAGACTGAAGCTTTCTTT

d_gene: .
v_gene: TRBV30
abundance: .
j_gene: TRBJ1-3
CDR3aa: CAWSPTGRGNTIYF
CDR3nt: TGTGCCTGGAGTCCAACAGGGCGTGGAAACACCATATATTTT

d_gene: .
v_gene: TRBV2
abundance: .
j_gene: TRBJ1-2
CDR3aa: CASSQKTGANYGYTF
CDR3nt: TGTGCCAGCAGTCAAAAGACAGGCGCTAACTATGGCTACACCTTC

d_gene: .
v_gene: TRBV12-5
abundance: few
j_gene: TRBJ2-2
CDR3aa: CASAPREPANTGELFF
CDR3nt: TGTGCTAGTGCCCCCCGGGAGCCAGCGAACACCGGGGAGCTGTTTTTT

d_gene: TRBD2
v_gene: TRBV11-3
abundance: .
j_gene: TRBJ2-7
CDR3aa: CASSPPTPRRVRTRPYEQYF
CDR3nt: TGTGCCAGCAGCCCCCCCACACCAAGGAGGGTAAGGACTAGACCCTACGAGCAGTACTTC

d_gene: TRBD1
v_gene: TRBV27
abundance: once
j_gene: TRBJ2-7
CDR3aa: CASSLGTALYEQYF
CDR3nt: TGTGCCAGCAGTTTAGGGACAGCGCTCTACGAGCAGTACTTC

d_gene: .
v_gene: TRBV27
abundance: few
j_gene: TRBJ2-6
CDR3aa: CASSSLTGANVLTF
CDR3nt: TGTGCCAGCAGTTCCTTAACTGGGGCCAACGTCCTGACTTTC

d_gene: .
v_gene: TRBV2
abundance: .
j_gene: TRBJ1-2
CDR3aa: CASAGYRGYTF
CDR3nt: TGTGCCAGTGCAGGGTATCGTGGCTACACCTTC

d_gene: TRBD2
v_gene: TRBV5-1
abundance: .
j_gene: TRBJ2-1
CDR3aa: CASRLAGLNYEQFF
CDR3nt: TGCGCCAGCAGACTAGCGGGATTAAACTATGAGCAGTTCTTC

d_gene: .
v_gene: TRBV9
abundance: .
j_gene: TRBJ1-1
CDR3aa: CASSVGYGEVTEAFF
CDR3nt: TGTGCCAGCAGCGTAGGATACGGGGAGGTCACTGAAGCTTTCTTT

d_gene: .
v_gene: TRBV5-4
abundance: .
j_gene: TRBJ1-5
CDR3aa: CASSPDRNQPQHF
CDR3nt: TGTGCCAGCAGCCCGGACAGAAATCAGCCCCAGCATTTT

d_gene: TRBD2
v_gene: TRBV29-1
abundance: .
j_gene: TRBJ2-1
CDR3aa: CSVEFLGAGVDYNEQFF
CDR3nt: TGCAGCGTTGAATTTTTGGGAGCGGGAGTAGACTACAATGAGCAGTTCTTC

d_gene: TRBD2
v_gene: TRBV19
abundance: .
j_gene: TRBJ2-1
CDR3aa: CASSSRAGGFNEQFF
CDR3nt: TGTGCCAGTAGTAGTCGGGCGGGGGGTTTCAATGAGCAGTTCTTC

d_gene: .
v_gene: TRBV7-9
abundance: .
j_gene: TRBJ1-1
CDR3aa: CASSLSMGGMNTEAFF
CDR3nt: TGTGCCAGCAGCTTATCTATGGGGGGGATGAACACTGAAGCTTTCTTT

d_gene: TRBD2
v_gene: TRBV5-4
abundance: .
j_gene: TRBJ2-3
CDR3aa: CASSPGTSGRRATQYF
CDR3nt: TGTGCCAGCAGCCCCGGGACTAGCGGGAGAAGGGCTACGCAGTATTTT

d_gene: .
v_gene: TRBV27
abundance: .
j_gene: TRBJ1-1
CDR3aa: CASSPILNTEAFF
CDR3nt: TGTGCCAGCAGTCCTATATTGAACACTGAAGCTTTCTTT

d_gene: TRBD1
v_gene: TRBV6-5
abundance: .
j_gene: TRBJ1-2
CDR3aa: CASSLGTGSGGGYTF
CDR3nt: TGTGCCAGCAGTTTGGGGACAGGGAGCGGAGGAGGCTACACCTTC

d_gene: .
v_gene: TRBV7-9
abundance: once
j_gene: TRBJ2-1
CDR3aa: CASSLGLGQGLYNEQFF
CDR3nt: TGTGCCAGCAGCTTAGGCCTTGGTCAGGGCCTCTACAATGAGCAGTTCTTC

d_gene: TRBD2
v_gene: TRBV5-4
abundance: .
j_gene: TRBJ2-1
CDR3aa: CASSPQLLAGGGNEQFF
CDR3nt: TGTGCCAGCAGCCCACAACTTCTAGCGGGTGGAGGGAATGAGCAGTTCTTC

d_gene: .
v_gene: TRBV7-2
abundance: .
j_gene: TRBJ2-7
CDR3aa: CASSLGRGREQYF
CDR3nt: TGTGCCAGCAGCTTAGGCCGCGGCCGCGAGCAGTACTTC

d_gene: .
v_gene: TRBV6-2/TRBV6-3
abundance: once
j_gene: TRBJ1-6
CDR3aa: CASSYPVNSPLHF
CDR3nt: TGTGCCAGCAGTTATCCGGTGAATTCACCCCTCCACTTT

d_gene: .
v_gene: TRBV10-2
abundance: .
j_gene: TRBJ2-7
CDR3aa: CASTTSDYEQYF
CDR3nt: TGCGCCAGCACGACTAGTGATTACGAGCAGTACTTC

d_gene: TRBD1
v_gene: TRBV19
abundance: .
j_gene: TRBJ1-1
CDR3aa: CASEPQGWNTEAFF
CDR3nt: TGTGCCAGTGAACCACAGGGGTGGAACACTGAAGCTTTCTTT

d_gene: .
v_gene: TRBV28
abundance: .
j_gene: TRBJ2-3
CDR3aa: CASSFPVDTQYF
CDR3nt: TGTGCCAGCAGTTTCCCCGTAGATACGCAGTATTTT

d_gene: .
v_gene: TRBV7-2
abundance: .
j_gene: TRBJ2-1
CDR3aa: CASTGDLAYNEQFF
CDR3nt: TGTGCCAGCACGGGGGACCTCGCCTACAATGAGCAGTTCTTC

d_gene: .
v_gene: TRBV30
abundance: .
j_gene: TRBJ2-4
CDR3aa: CAWSVPGLTVSKNIQYF
CDR3nt: TGTGCCTGGAGTGTACCGGGTTTAACGGTTTCCAAAAACATTCAGTACTTC

d_gene: .
v_gene: TRBV4-1
abundance: .
j_gene: TRBJ2-7
CDR3aa: CASSLSQGTYEQYF
CDR3nt: TGCGCCAGCAGCCTTAGCCAGGGTACCTACGAGCAGTACTTC

d_gene: .
v_gene: TRBV6-2/TRBV6-3
abundance: once
j_gene: TRBJ1-1
CDR3aa: CASSLTDLNTEAFF
CDR3nt: TGTGCCAGCAGTTTGACAGACTTGAACACTGAAGCTTTCTTT

d_gene: TRBD1
v_gene: TRBV30
abundance: .
j_gene: TRBJ2-7
CDR3aa: CASKNRGSGVGEQYF
CDR3nt: TGTGCCTCAAAGAACAGGGGTAGTGGCGTTGGAGAGCAGTACTTC

d_gene: TRBD2
v_gene: TRBV7-2
abundance: .
j_gene: TRBJ2-1
CDR3aa: CASSLQTSGGASEQFF
CDR3nt: TGTGCCAGCAGCTTACAGACTAGCGGGGGGGCTAGTGAGCAGTTCTTC

d_gene: TRBD1
v_gene: TRBV27
abundance: .
j_gene: TRBJ2-2
CDR3aa: CASSRDRDRGLGAGELFF
CDR3nt: TGTGCCAGCAGTCGAGACCGGGACAGGGGGCTCGGGGCCGGGGAGCTGTTTTTT

d_gene: TRBD2
v_gene: TRBV27
abundance: .
j_gene: TRBJ2-5
CDR3aa: CASSLFASGLQETQYF
CDR3nt: TGTGCCAGCAGTTTGTTTGCTAGCGGGCTACAAGAGACCCAGTACTTC

d_gene: TRBD1
v_gene: TRBV6-5
abundance: .
j_gene: TRBJ1-5
CDR3aa: CASRLDREREPQHF
CDR3nt: TGTGCCAGCAGATTGGACAGGGAACGTGAGCCCCAGCATTTT

d_gene: .
v_gene: TRBV7-6
abundance: .
j_gene: TRBJ1-3
CDR3aa: CASSLAPSGLRGSGNTIYF
CDR3nt: TGTGCCAGCAGCTTAGCCCCTTCGGGCCTCAGGGGCTCTGGAAACACCATATATTTT